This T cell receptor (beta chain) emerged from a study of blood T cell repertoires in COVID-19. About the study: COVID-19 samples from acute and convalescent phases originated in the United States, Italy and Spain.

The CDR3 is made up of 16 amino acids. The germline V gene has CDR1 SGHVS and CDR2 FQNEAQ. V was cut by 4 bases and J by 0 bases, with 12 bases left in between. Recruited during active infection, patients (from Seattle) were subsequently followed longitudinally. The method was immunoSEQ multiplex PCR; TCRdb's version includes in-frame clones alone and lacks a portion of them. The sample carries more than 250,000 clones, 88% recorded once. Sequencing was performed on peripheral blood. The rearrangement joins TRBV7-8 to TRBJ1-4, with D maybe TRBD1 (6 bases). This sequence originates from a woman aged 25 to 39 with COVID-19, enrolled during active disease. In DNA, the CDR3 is TGTGCCAGCAGCTGGTGGACAGCTGCAACTAATGAAAAACTGTTTTTT. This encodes CASSWWTAATNEKLFF.